Listed below are T cell receptor beta chains from one sample, sequenced in a study of metastatic and nonmetastatic thyroid tumors. TCRdb reanalyzed the PCR reads via MiXCR. The top ten hold approximately 4.5% of the sample, which has about 28,000 clones, roughly 17% seen once. Sequences were obtained from blood. All receptors derive from a female donor with papillary thyroid cancer or a benign thyroid nodule (not recorded which). Some clones in this sample may be carry-over from other donors' samples. Each CDR3 is given with its conserved first and last residue. A D gene is named only where the DNA matches it firmly. Clone size is not always given. Where it is, it says once, few, many or a class for expanded clones.

>.|TRBV10-3|TRBJ1-1|.|15
CPTRRPGTENTEAFF
TGTCCCACCCGGAGGCCAGGGACGGAGAACACTGAAGCTTTCTTT
>.|TRBV5-1|TRBJ2-3|.|17
CASSVGTLMGGTDTQYF
TGCGCCAGCAGCGTCGGTACCCTGATGGGGGGCACAGATACGCAGTATTTT
>TRBD2|TRBV11-2|TRBJ2-1|few|15
CASRPPGLANNEQFF
TGTGCCAGCAGGCCTCCGGGACTAGCCAACAATGAGCAGTTCTTC
>.|TRBV5-6|TRBJ1-2|many|12
CASSPGDYGYTF
TGTGCCAGCAGCCCGGGAGACTATGGCTACACCTTC
>.|TRBV10-1|TRBJ2-3|few|17
CASSESTDTSSTDTQYF
TGCGCCAGCAGTGAGTCGACGGACACCTCTAGCACAGATACGCAGTATTTT
>.|TRBV27|TRBJ1-5|medium-sized|16
CASSLEGGYSNQPQHF
TGTGCCAGCAGTTTGGAAGGGGGATATAGCAATCAGCCCCAGCATTTT
>.|TRBV10-3|TRBJ1-2|medium-sized|15
CAISEGGGQVYGYTF
TGTGCCATCAGTGAGGGAGGGGGGCAGGTCTATGGCTACACCTTC
>.|TRBV6-4|TRBJ2-1|many|16
CASSDSVEGPGNEQFF
TGTGCCAGCAGTGACTCCGTGGAGGGCCCGGGAAATGAGCAGTTCTTC
>.|TRBV11-2|TRBJ2-7|many|14
CASSLNSLGGEQYF
TGTGCCAGCAGCCTAAATTCGTTGGGCGGGGAGCAGTACTTC
>.|TRBV28|TRBJ1-1|medium-sized|14
CASRPDNLNTEAFF
TGTGCCAGCAGGCCTGATAACTTGAACACTGAAGCTTTCTTT
>TRBD2|TRBV6-1|TRBJ2-5|medium-sized|13
CASRLLAGETQYF
TGTGCCAGCAGACTACTAGCGGGGGAGACCCAGTACTTC
>TRBD1|TRBV7-2|TRBJ1-1|few|13
CASSLRQGGHAFF
TGTGCCAGCAGCTTAAGACAGGGCGGGCATGCTTTCTTT
>.|TRBV11-2|TRBJ2-5|many|16
CASSPTGGSSQETQYF
TGTGCCAGCAGCCCAACCGGGGGTTCTTCACAAGAGACCCAGTACTTC
>.|TRBV9|TRBJ2-7|many|14
CASSVEDGSGEQYF
TGTGCCAGCAGCGTAGAGGACGGGAGTGGCGAGCAGTACTTC
>TRBD1|TRBV5-5|TRBJ1-2|few|14
CASSLAYTGDGYTF
TGTGCCAGCAGCTTGGCCTACACAGGGGATGGCTACACCTTC
>.|TRBV3-1|TRBJ2-1|many|13
CASSQAGVGEQFF
TGTGCCAGCAGCCAAGCCGGGGTGGGTGAGCAGTTCTTC
>.|TRBV5-1|TRBJ2-7|many|14
CASSSGTLSYEQYF
TGCGCCAGCAGCAGTGGGACATTGTCCTACGAGCAGTACTTC
>TRBD1|TRBV13|TRBJ2-7|few|17
CASSNRPPGTGGHEQYF
TGTGCCAGCAGCAACAGACCCCCCGGGACAGGGGGCCACGAGCAGTACTTC
>.|TRBV5-6|TRBJ2-7|many|15
CASSPISTLSYEQYF
TGTGCCAGCAGCCCGATCTCGACCCTCTCCTACGAGCAGTACTTC
>.|TRBV28|TRBJ1-5|many|14
CASSFGAAIKPQHF
TGTGCCAGCAGTTTCGGGGCAGCAATCAAACCCCAGCATTTT
>.|TRBV28|TRBJ2-7|medium-sized|15
CASSSPFGGTYEQYF
TGTGCCAGCAGTTCCCCATTTGGGGGGACCTACGAGCAGTACTTC
>.|TRBV2|TRBJ2-2|many|14
CASSERLDTGELFF
TGTGCCAGCAGTGAAAGACTCGACACCGGGGAGCTGTTTTTT
>.|TRBV18|TRBJ1-5|many|13
CASSPGAQQPQHF
TGTGCCAGCTCCCCAGGGGCCCAACAGCCCCAGCATTTT
>.|TRBV19|TRBJ2-3|many|12
CASRGDTDTQYF
TGTGCCAGTAGAGGAGACACAGATACGCAGTATTTT
>.|TRBV6-5|TRBJ1-5|.|16
CASTMEGTTPNQPQHF
TGTGCCAGCACTATGGAGGGAACCACTCCCAATCAGCCCCAGCATTTT
>TRBD2|TRBV2|TRBJ2-3|many|15
CASSVGTAGGNTQYF
TGTGCCAGCAGTGTGGGGACAGCGGGAGGGAATACGCAGTATTTT
>.|TRBV12-3/TRBV12-4|TRBJ2-7|many|13
CASSPLNYYEQYF
TGTGCCAGCAGCCCGCTTAACTACTACGAGCAGTACTTC
>.|TRBV11-2|TRBJ2-1|.|15
CASSPGTQPYNEQFF
TGTGCCAGCAGCCCGGGGACTCAGCCCTACAATGAGCAGTTCTTC
>.|TRBV5-8|TRBJ1-2|many|14
CASSLLGLNYGYTF
TGTGCCAGCAGCTTGTTGGGGCTTAACTATGGCTACACCTTC
>TRBD1|TRBV5-1|TRBJ1-6|many|15
CASSRTGSYNSPLHF
TGCGCCAGCAGCAGGACAGGGTCCTATAATTCACCCCTCCACTTT
>.|TRBV20-1|TRBJ1-2|many|12
CSASRGGEGYTF
TGCAGTGCTAGCCGGGGGGGAGAGGGCTACACCTTC
>TRBD1|TRBV29-1|TRBJ2-2|many|15
CSVDRQGSNTGELFF
TGCAGCGTTGACCGACAGGGATCGAACACCGGGGAGCTGTTTTTT
>TRBD1|TRBV20-1|TRBJ1-2|many|16
CSARDSGTGGRYGYTF
TGCAGTGCTAGAGATTCGGGGACAGGGGGCCGGTATGGCTACACCTTC
>.|TRBV13|TRBJ1-6|many|14
CASSSSPGNSPLHF
TGTGCCAGCAGCTCCTCCCCGGGTAACTCACCCCTCCACTTT
>TRBD2|TRBV7-3|TRBJ2-3|many|16
CASSLAGIYGTDTQYF
TGTGCCAGCAGTCTAGCGGGAATCTATGGCACAGATACGCAGTATTTT
>TRBD1|TRBV18|TRBJ2-2|many|15
CASSPGQGDTGELFF
TGTGCCAGCTCACCCGGACAGGGCGACACCGGGGAGCTGTTTTTT
>TRBD1|TRBV15|TRBJ1-4|few|13
CVTSPGGGGKLFF
TGTGTCACCAGCCCAGGGGGGGGGGGAAAACTGTTTTTT
>.|TRBV11-1|TRBJ2-2|many|18
CASSFRDGAMPNTGELFF
TGTGCCAGCAGCTTCCGGGACGGAGCAATGCCGAACACCGGGGAGCTGTTTTTT
>.|TRBV5-1|TRBJ1-1|many|13
CASSWTQNTEAFF
TGCGCCAGCAGCTGGACACAGAACACTGAAGCTTTCTTT
>TRBD2|TRBV19|TRBJ2-1|many|15
CASSIRTSFYNEQFF
TGTGCCAGTAGTATCCGGACTAGTTTCTACAATGAGCAGTTCTTC